Each of the 26 T cell receptor beta chains below was sequenced from the same sample in a study of radiotherapy plus CTLA-4 blockade in lung cancer. Using immunoSEQ multiplex PCR, the repertoire was profiled, and TCRdb retains in-frame clones only, with some absent. The sample has approximately 60,000 clones; around four fifths are singletons. The sequences come from peripheral blood, collected from a patient treated with radiotherapy plus ipilimumab. The origin of the receptors is a human donor with non-small cell lung cancer whose response to radiotherapy plus ipilimumab could not be evaluated.

This clone was seen a handful of times. The V gene is TRBV6-1, the J gene TRBJ2-1; 7 bases align to TRBD2. There are 15 residues in the CDR3. V lost 6 bases, J lost 0 bases, and 5 bases stayed unmatched. Germline V gene lookup returns CDR1 MNHNS and CDR2 SASEGT. The CDR3 DNA sequence: TGTGCCAGCAGCCTAGCGGAGAGCTCCTACAATGAGCAGTTCTTC. It yields the protein CASSLAESSYNEQFF.

By frequency in the sample, this clone is medium-sized (0.01 to 0.1%). Different DNA sequences within this sample yield the same CDR3. This chain links TRBV6-5 with TRBJ2-2, with D perhaps TRBD1 (6 bases). Trimming shortened V by 6 bases and J by 0 bases, and 11 bases separated the two germline ends. There are 15 residues in the CDR3. Germline CDR1 MNHEY, CDR2 SVGAGI. This chain's CDR3 is CASSRRTANTGELFF. The DNA of the CDR3 is TGTGCCAGCAGCAGACGGACAGCGAACACCGGGGAGCTGTTTTTT.

The chain has TRBV4-3 and TRBJ2-7; D may be TRBD1 (6 bases). Germline V CDR1 and CDR2: LGHNA, YSLEER. The CDR3 runs to 15 residues. Trimming took 4 bases from V and 6 from J, leaving 19 bases between them. The CDR3 protein is CASSRLSSDSSEQYF. CDR3 coding DNA: TGCGCCAGCAGCCGACTATCCTCGGACAGTAGCGAGCAGTACTTC.

V usage is TRBV7-9 and J usage is TRBJ2-1; TRBD1 aligns across 8 bases. The V gene end was trimmed by 3 bases and the J gene end by 4 bases; junction bases not matched to a gene: 11. CDR1 is SEHNR, CDR2 FQNEAQ, per germline (reference sequence). This CDR3 has 17 residues. CDR3 coding DNA: TGTGCCAGCAGCTTCCCGTCGGACAGGGTATCTTACAATGAGCAGTTCTTC. Protein: CASSFPSDRVSYNEQFF.

This chain links TRBV6-1 with TRBJ2-7; 11 bases are a match to TRBD1. The CDR3 is 13 amino acids. Germline V gene data show CDR1 as MNHNS and CDR2 as SASEGT. Trimming took 7 bases from V and 3 from J; bases not matched to a gene: 2. The CDR3 DNA follows: TGTGCCAGCAAAGGGACAGGGGGCTACGAGCAGTACTTC. Translating it yields CASKGTGGYEQYF.

The V and J genes are TRBV11-2 and TRBJ1-1; D not resolved. Per germline, CDR1 SGHAT and CDR2 FQNNGV. The length of the CDR3 is 17 residues. Deletions cut 0 bases from V and 1 base from J, with 15 bases between. The CDR3 bases are TGTGCCAGCAGCTTAGAGCGGTTCGGGTATCGGAACACTGAAGCTTTCTTT. It codes for CASSLERFGYRNTEAFF.

A single count supports this clone. The chain recombines TRBV7-8 with TRBJ2-2; D ambiguous. The germline V and J ends were trimmed by 1 base and 6 bases, with 6 bases remaining between them. CDR3 size: 13 residues. Germline-derived CDR1 and CDR2 are SGHVS and FQNEAQ. CDR3: CASSLGEAGELFF. The CDR3 DNA is TGTGCCAGCAGCTTAGGAGAGGCCGGGGAGCTGTTTTTT.

V is TRBV7-9 and J is TRBJ2-7, with D unclear. Trimming pared 0 bases from V and 5 bases from J, leaving 5 bases between. Germline V gene lookup returns CDR1 SEHNR and CDR2 FQNEAQ (reference sequence). This CDR3 region has 12 residues. CDR3 protein: CASSLARNEQYF. The CDR3 nucleotides read TGTGCCAGCAGCTTAGCGCGGAACGAGCAGTACTTC. The variable domain in full, with the rest retrieved from reference TRBV7-9 and TRBJ2-7, is DTGVSQNPRHKITKRGQNVTFRCDPISEHNRLYWYRQTLGQGPEFLTYFQNEAQLEKSRLLSDRFSAERPKGSFSTLEIQRTEQGDSAMYLCASSLARNEQYFGPGTRLTVT.

The chain couples TRBV11-2 to TRBJ1-1; D might be TRBD1 (6 bases). Looked up from germline, CDR1 is SGHAT and CDR2 is FQNNGV. V was trimmed by 5 bases and J by 4 bases, leaving 14 bases between them. The CDR3 spans 14 residues. As DNA, the CDR3 is TGTGCCAGCAGCAAACAGGGTCTAGGCACTGAAGCTTTCTTT. Its protein is CASSKQGLGTEAFF.

This clone has just one count. The gene calls are TRBV5-4 and TRBJ1-2; D is possibly TRBD1 (5 bases). The germline V and J ends were trimmed by 9 bases and 0 bases, with 21 bases remaining between them. The CDR3 consists of 16 residues. Germline CDR1 is SGHNT and CDR2 is YYREEE (reference sequence). Here the CDR3 DNA reads TGTGCCACCAGGAACAGGCTATTAGGAGCTAACTATGGCTACACCTTC. Protein sequence: CATRNRLLGANYGYTF.

The chain has TRBV5-1 and TRBJ1-1; 7 positions agree with TRBD1. This CDR3 comprises 15 residues. The junction had 10 bases not matched to a gene; V was cut back by 4 bases and J by 4 bases. The germline gives CDR1 SGHRS, CDR2 YFSETQ. CDR3 DNA sequence: TGCGCCAGCAGCCGACAGGGCGGTTCGAGCACTGAAGCTTTCTTT. This gives the protein CASSRQGGSSTEAFF.

The rearrangement uses TRBV29-1 and TRBJ2-2; D remains ambiguous. Trimming left V 7 bases short and J 4 bases short, with 7 bases between. CDR3 size: 11 residues. Germline assignment: CDR1 SQVTM and CDR2 ANQGSEA. CDR3 in DNA: TGCAGCGCCAGATTCACCGGGGAGCTGTTTTTT. Its protein product is CSARFTGELFF.

The rearrangement joins TRBV20-1 to TRBJ2-3; no clear D gene. Germline CDR1 DFQATT, CDR2 SNEGSKA (reference sequence). V lost 3 bases and J 4 bases, leaving 5 bases between the germline ends. The length of the CDR3 is 11 residues. CDR3 loop: CSASESDTQYF. Written as DNA, the CDR3 is TGCAGTGCTAGTGAGTCAGATACGCAGTATTTT.

The chain uses TRBV5-4 and TRBJ2-1, with 9 positions matching TRBD1. Germline lookup yields CDR1 SGHNT and CDR2 YYREEE (reference sequence). V lost 4 bases and J lost 3; bases outside the gene matches: 5. The CDR3 consists of 15 residues. The CDR3 loop reads CASSKQGALYNEQFF. DNA for the CDR3: TGTGCCAGCAGCAAACAGGGGGCCCTCTACAATGAGCAGTTCTTC.

V gene TRBV7-8 combines with J gene TRBJ2-4; D ambiguous. Germline CDR1 reads SGHVS; CDR2 reads FQNEAQ. The CDR3 runs 18 residues. Trimming cost V 0 bases and J 0 bases, with 15 bases left between them. CDR3 residues: CASSLARLPELAKNIQYF. CDR3 nucleotides: TGTGCCAGCAGCTTAGCGAGACTGCCGGAACTAGCCAAAAACATTCAGTACTTC. Combining the CDR3 with reference TRBV7-8 and TRBJ2-4 gives the whole variable domain GAGVSQSPRYKVAKRGQDVALRCDPISGHVSLFWYQQALGQGPEFLTYFQNEAQLDKSGLPSDRFFAERPEGSVSTLKIQRTQQEDSAVYLCASSLARLPELAKNIQYFGAGTRLSVL.

The CDR3 is CASSGGRQGESYEQYF. Written as DNA, the CDR3 is TGTGCCAGCAGCGGCGGAAGACAGGGGGAGTCCTACGAGCAGTACTTC. The chain carries TRBV9 and TRBJ2-7; 9 bases agree with TRBD1. V was clipped by 3 bases and J by 1 base; unmatched bases: 8. The germline CDR1 and CDR2 sequences are SGDLS and YYNGEE. CDR3 length: 16 residues.

The chain couples TRBV11-2 to TRBJ1-1; D might be TRBD1 (6 bases). The V and J ends lost 1 base and 3 bases respectively, with 12 bases between them. CDR1 is SGHAT and CDR2 is FQNNGV in the germline V gene. The CDR3 is made up of 15 amino acids. CDR3 sequence (DNA): TGTGCCAGCAGCTTAGGGTACAGGGCAGACACTGAAGCTTTCTTT. Its protein is CASSLGYRADTEAFF.

The V call is TRBV9, the J call TRBJ2-6; 8 positions match TRBD1. The CDR3 runs to 16 residues. CDR1 is SGDLS and CDR2 is YYNGEE in the germline V gene. V lost 4 bases and J lost 4; bases outside the gene matches: 7. CDR3 DNA sequence: TGTGCCAGCAGCCCCCGTCAGGGGGCGGGGGCCAACGTCCTGACTTTC. This gives the protein CASSPRQGAGANVLTF.

To note about this clone: This likely comes from a read error, as the CDR3 has no conserved phenylalanine or tryptophan at its end. The rearrangement links TRBV6-5 to TRBJ2-7; 8 bases are shared with TRBD1. This CDR3 region has 16 residues. J was trimmed by 6 bases and V by 2 bases; bases with no gene match: 12. Per germline, CDR1 MNHEY and CDR2 SVGAGI. CDR3 in DNA: TGTGCCAGCAGTTACAGTAACCTAAACACAGGGGGCGAGCAGTACCTC. Amino acid sequence: CASSYSNLNTGGEQYL.

The chain is built from TRBV5-1 and TRBJ2-5; TRBD1 might be the D (5 bases). V lost 2 bases to trimming and J lost 4 bases, with 15 bases between them. CDR3 length: 15 amino acids. Germline V gives CDR1 SGHRS, CDR2 YFSETQ. The CDR3 bases are TGCGCCAGCAGCTTAACAGGCAACGGCGGAGAGACCCAGTACTTC. Its protein product is CASSLTGNGGETQYF.

CDR3: CASSHSWRPYEQYF. As DNA, the CDR3 is TGTGCCAGCAGCCACTCCTGGAGGCCCTACGAGCAGTACTTC. V usage is TRBV25-1 and J usage is TRBJ2-7; TRBD2 might be the D (5 bases). Trimming removed 6 bases at V and 2 bases at J, with 14 bases between. The CDR3 contains 14 residues. Germline V gives CDR1 MGHDK, CDR2 SYGVNS.

This clone turned up a few times. This chain connects TRBV28 to TRBJ1-4; weak D call: TRBD1 (5 bases). The CDR3 runs 14 residues. CDR1 is MDHEN, CDR2 SYDVKM, per germline. The ends were cut back, 4 bases at V and 14 bases at J, with 20 bases in the middle. Written as DNA, the CDR3 is TGTGCCAGCAGTTCCCAGGCGGCCCCGGGACTCCTGTTTTTT. This sequence encodes CASSSQAAPGLLFF.

V gene TRBV4-1 combines with J gene TRBJ2-3, with D possibly being TRBD2 (6 bases). CDR3 size: 15 residues. Germline V gives CDR1 MGHRA, CDR2 YSYEKL. V was cut by 1 base and J by 2 bases, with 10 bases left in between. For the CDR3, the DNA is TGCGCCAGCAGCCAAGGGCGGGGCGTCACAGATACGCAGTATTTT. It codes for CASSQGRGVTDTQYF.

This chain joins TRBV28 and TRBJ1-2; 9 positions agree with TRBD1. Germline values: CDR1 MDHEN, CDR2 SYDVKM. The V segment lost 3 bases and the J segment 10 bases; nucleotides outside the gene matches: 6. CDR3 length equals 13 residues. The CDR3 DNA sequence: TGTGCCAGCAGTTTTATGGACAGGGGTTCCTACACCTTC. Translated, it gives CASSFMDRGSYTF.

The rearrangement joins TRBV6-1 to TRBJ2-7, with 11 bases identical to TRBD2. The CDR3 extends over 13 amino acids. Trimming cost V 6 bases and J 7 bases; bases outside gene matches: 5. The germline gives CDR1 MNHNS, CDR2 SASEGT. The DNA for the CDR3 is TGTGCCAGCAGGGCTAGCGGGGGGTTGGAGCAGTACTTC. Protein product: CASRASGGLEQYF.

The chain combines TRBV25-1 with TRBJ2-2; D is unclear. The CDR3 has 13 amino acids. Germline CDR1 and CDR2: MGHDK and SYGVNS. V was shortened by 7 bases and J by 0 bases, with 6 bases between the two germline ends. The CDR3 nucleotides are TGTGCCAGCACTCACTCGAACACCGGGGAGCTGTTTTTT. Its protein is CASTHSNTGELFF. The full variable domain, its missing parts supplied by reference TRBV25-1 and TRBJ2-2, is EADIYQTPRYLVIGTGKKITLECSQTMGHDKMYWYQQDPGMELHLIHYSYGVNSTEKGDLSSESTVSRIRTEHFPLTLESARPSHTSQYLCASTHSNTGELFFGEGSRLTVL.